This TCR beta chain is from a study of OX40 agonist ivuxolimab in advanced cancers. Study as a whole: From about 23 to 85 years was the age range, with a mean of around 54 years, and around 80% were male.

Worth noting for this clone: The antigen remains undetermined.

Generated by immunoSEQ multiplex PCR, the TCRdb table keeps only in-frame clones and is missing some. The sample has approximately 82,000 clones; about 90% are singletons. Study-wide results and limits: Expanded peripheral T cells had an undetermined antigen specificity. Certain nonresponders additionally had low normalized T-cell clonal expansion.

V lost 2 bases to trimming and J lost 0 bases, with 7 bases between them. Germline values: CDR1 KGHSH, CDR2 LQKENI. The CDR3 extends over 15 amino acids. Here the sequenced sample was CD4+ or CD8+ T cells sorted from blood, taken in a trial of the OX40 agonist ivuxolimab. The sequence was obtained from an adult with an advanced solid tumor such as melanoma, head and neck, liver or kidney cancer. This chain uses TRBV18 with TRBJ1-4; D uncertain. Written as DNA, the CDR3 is TGTGCCAGCTCACCAGCACGGACAACTAATGAAAAACTGTTTTTT. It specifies CASSPARTTNEKLFF.